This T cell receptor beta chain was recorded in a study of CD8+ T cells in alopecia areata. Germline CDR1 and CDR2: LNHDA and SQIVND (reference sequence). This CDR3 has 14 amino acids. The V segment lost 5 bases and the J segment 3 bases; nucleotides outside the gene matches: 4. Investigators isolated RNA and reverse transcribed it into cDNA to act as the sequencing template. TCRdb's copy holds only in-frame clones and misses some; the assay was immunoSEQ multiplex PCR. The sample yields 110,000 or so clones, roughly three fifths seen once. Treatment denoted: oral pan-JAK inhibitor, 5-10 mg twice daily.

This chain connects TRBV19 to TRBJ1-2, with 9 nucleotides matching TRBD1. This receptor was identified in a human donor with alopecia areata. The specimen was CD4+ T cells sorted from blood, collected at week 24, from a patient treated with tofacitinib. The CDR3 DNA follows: TGTGCCAGTAGTGATTGGGACAGGGACTATGGCTACACCTTC. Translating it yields CASSDWDRDYGYTF. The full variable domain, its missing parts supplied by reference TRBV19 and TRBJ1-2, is DGGITQSPKYLFRKEGQNVTLSCEQNLNHDAMYWYRQDPGQGLRLIYYSQIVNDFQKGDIAEGYSVSREKKESFPLTVTSAQKNPTAFYLCASSDWDRDYGYTFGSGTRLTVV.